This entry is about one TCR beta chain. Trimming took 1 base from V and 3 from J, leaving 12 bases between them. This CDR3 has 15 amino acids. The V gene's germline CDR1 is MGHRA and CDR2 YSYEKL. The entry originates in a study of blood T cell repertoires in COVID-19. At the level of the study: Collection of acute and convalescent COVID-19 samples took place in the United States, Italy and Spain. Nucleic acid was either cDNA or gDNA, and it came from T cells, B-cell-depleted T cells, or PBMCs.

As handled by the study authors: Cell counts per sample came from amplifying reference gene primers. The data were produced by immunoSEQ multiplex PCR, yet TCRdb's version contains in-frame clones alone and is incomplete. V and J calls plus clone size are reproduced from that table; the DNA served to infer D and trimming. Seen here are 200,000 to 250,000 clones, roughly 85% observed once, and the top ten hold about 3.2%. The chain recombines TRBV4-1 with TRBJ2-5; D possibly corresponds to TRBD1 (6 bases). The specimen sequenced was peripheral blood. The sequence was obtained from a woman under 30 with acute or convalescent COVID-19. CDR3 sequence (DNA): TGCGCCAGCAGCCAAGGGCCCACAGGGAAAGAGACCCAGTACTTC. This encodes CASSQGPTGKETQYF.